A selection of T cell receptor beta chains follows, all from one sample in a study of blood T cell repertoires in COVID-19. Data came from immunoSEQ multiplex PCR; TCRdb stores just in-frame clones and leaves some out. The profile shows around 93,000 clones, about 80% of them singletons. The sample comprised peripheral blood. These receptors came from a man between 60 and 75 years old with acute or convalescent COVID-19. The CDR3 runs from the conserved cysteine through the conserved F or W. Each record gives: V gene, D gene, clone size, J gene, CDR3 protein, CDR3 DNA. D genes are given only for firm matches. Part of the rows lack a size; the others show once, few, many or a class for expanded clones.

>TRBV10-3|TRBD1|few|TRBJ1-2
CAISVYVDRRGGYTF
TGTGCCATCAGTGTCTATGTGGACAGGAGGGGTGGCTACACCTTC
>TRBV5-6|TRBD1|once|TRBJ1-2
CASSFTGVHGYTF
TGTGCCAGCAGCTTCACAGGGGTGCATGGCTACACCTTC
>TRBV19|.|.|TRBJ2-3
CASSIGKGADTQYF
TGTGCCAGTAGTATAGGTAAAGGGGCAGATACGCAGTATTTT
>TRBV11-3|.|.|TRBJ1-5
CASSLVQGQPQHF
TGTGCCAGCAGCTTAGTACAGGGTCAGCCCCAGCATTTT
>TRBV7-6|TRBD2|.|TRBJ2-2
CASSKRTSGTGELFF
TGTGCCAGCAGCAAAAGGACTAGCGGGACCGGGGAGCTGTTTTTT
>TRBV4-1|TRBD2|.|TRBJ2-5
CASSPGVAGGQETQYF
TGCGCCAGCAGCCCAGGAGTAGCGGGGGGGCAGGAGACCCAGTACTTC
>TRBV3-1/TRBV3-2|.|once|TRBJ1-5
CASSQDTPQSSNQPQHF
TGTGCCAGCAGCCAAGATACACCACAGTCTAGCAATCAGCCCCAGCATTTT
>TRBV19|.|.|TRBJ2-1
CASSRPRDSQAHEQFF
TGTGCCAGTAGTAGACCCCGGGACTCCCAAGCCCATGAGCAGTTCTTC
>TRBV28|TRBD1|.|TRBJ2-1
CASSLSGGQGNEQFF
TGTGCCAGCAGTTTGTCAGGGGGCCAAGGCAATGAGCAGTTCTTC
>TRBV9|TRBD1|once|TRBJ1-2
CASSVRDRNYGYTF
TGTGCCAGCAGCGTCCGGGACAGGAACTATGGCTACACCTTC
>TRBV7-9|TRBD1|many|TRBJ1-1
CASTPLQGKNTEAFF
TGTGCCAGCACTCCATTACAGGGGAAGAACACTGAAGCTTTCTTT
>TRBV12-3/TRBV12-4|.|.|TRBJ2-1
CASSGLAYNEQFF
TGTGCCAGCAGCGGTCTGGCCTACAATGAGCAGTTCTTC
>TRBV6-2/TRBV6-3|.|.|TRBJ1-1
CASSYFGVYTEAFF
TGTGCCAGCAGTTACTTCGGGGTGTACACTGAAGCTTTCTTT
>TRBV7-7|TRBD2|.|TRBJ2-2
CASSTGTTPAGELFF
TGTGCCAGCTCTACCGGGACTACGCCGGCCGGGGAGCTGTTTTTT
>TRBV6-5|TRBD1|.|TRBJ1-1
CASSSWTGTTEAFF
TGTGCCAGCAGTTCCTGGACAGGGACCACTGAAGCTTTCTTT
>TRBV5-1|.|.|TRBJ1-1
CASTPGYGMNTEAFF
TGCGCCAGCACACCGGGGTATGGAATGAACACTGAAGCTTTCTTT
>TRBV6-5|.|.|TRBJ1-2
CASSFLQGEGYTF
TGTGCCAGCAGTTTTCTACAGGGTGAGGGCTACACCTTC
>TRBV19|.|once|TRBJ1-5
CASSMGAANQPQHF
TGTGCCAGTAGTATGGGGGCGGCCAATCAGCCCCAGCATTTT
>TRBV11-2|.|.|TRBJ2-2
CASSLVRSGELFF
TGTGCCAGCAGCTTGGTACGGTCCGGGGAGCTGTTTTTT
>TRBV27|.|.|TRBJ1-3
CASSPDSRTYGNTIYF
TGTGCCAGCAGTCCGGATTCTCGGACATACGGAAACACCATATATTTT
>TRBV19|.|.|TRBJ2-3
CASSLNGFTDTQYF
TGTGCCAGTAGTCTCAATGGCTTTACAGATACGCAGTATTTT
>TRBV6-5|.|.|TRBJ1-5
CASSLGHNSNQPQHF
TGTGCCAGCAGTTTGGGACATAATAGCAATCAGCCCCAGCATTTT
>TRBV6-2/TRBV6-3|TRBD2|.|TRBJ2-1
CASSFPAAGNYNEQFF
TGTGCCAGCAGTTTTCCGGCAGCGGGGAACTACAATGAGCAGTTCTTC
>TRBV4-1|TRBD2|.|TRBJ2-5
CASSRSSGLQETQYF
TGCGCCAGCAGCCGGTCTAGCGGGCTCCAAGAGACCCAGTACTTC
>TRBV7-9|.|.|TRBJ2-3
CASSLVLTSTDTQYF
TGTGCCAGCAGCTTAGTATTAACTAGCACAGATACGCAGTATTTT
>TRBV5-1|TRBD1|.|TRBJ1-4
CASSRNRGNNEKLFF
TGCGCCAGCAGTAGAAACAGGGGGAATAATGAAAAACTGTTTTTT
>TRBV7-2|TRBD2|.|TRBJ2-1
CASSLFLAGARTQFF
TGTGCCAGCAGCTTATTCCTAGCGGGGGCCAGGACGCAGTTCTTC
>TRBV6-5|.|.|TRBJ1-2
CASSPGQFGGYTF
TGTGCCAGCAGTCCTGGACAGTTTGGCGGCTACACCTTC
>TRBV19|TRBD2|.|TRBJ2-7
CASSSPGGVVEQYF
TGTGCCAGTAGTTCACCTGGGGGGGTAGTCGAGCAGTACTTC
>TRBV7-9|TRBD2|.|TRBJ2-1
CASSLEVLAGGPGNEQFF
TGTGCCAGCAGCTTAGAGGTACTAGCGGGGGGTCCCGGCAATGAGCAGTTCTTC
>TRBV24-1|.|.|TRBJ2-2
CATSDPTGYGGELFF
TGTGCCACCAGTGACCCAACAGGGTACGGCGGGGAGCTGTTTTTT
>TRBV7-8|TRBD2|.|TRBJ2-1
CASSLAPSGYGNEQFF
TGTGCCAGCAGCTTAGCCCCTAGCGGGTACGGCAATGAGCAGTTCTTC
>TRBV14|.|few|TRBJ2-1
CASSPSRGLRNNEQFF
TGTGCCAGCAGCCCCAGTCGGGGGTTAAGGAACAATGAGCAGTTCTTC
>TRBV5-8|.|few|TRBJ1-6
CASSLDRPRGNSPLHF
TGTGCCAGCAGCTTGGATCGGCCCAGGGGTAATTCACCCCTCCACTTT
>TRBV5-4|.|.|TRBJ2-1
CASSWGGTYNEQFF
TGTGCCAGCAGCTGGGGGGGCACCTACAATGAGCAGTTCTTC
>TRBV7-3|TRBD1|.|TRBJ1-1
CASSPRTGGEAFF
TGTGCCAGCAGCCCCCGGACAGGGGGTGAAGCTTTCTTT
>TRBV5-1|.|.|TRBJ1-1
CASSSGGGIEAFF
TGCGCCAGCAGCTCGGGAGGGGGAATTGAAGCTTTCTTT
>TRBV7-9|.|.|TRBJ1-2
CASSLAQGNYGYTF
TGTGCCAGCAGCTTAGCGCAGGGTAACTATGGCTACACCTTC
>TRBV12-5|TRBD1|few|TRBJ1-6
CASGLVGTDSNSPLHF
TGTGCTAGTGGTTTGGTCGGGACAGACTCAAATTCACCCCTCCACTTT
>TRBV11-3|.|.|TRBJ2-1
CASSLDLSSGTLNEQFF
TGTGCCAGCAGCTTAGATCTTAGTAGCGGAACCTTAAATGAGCAGTTCTTC
>TRBV27|.|.|TRBJ1-4
CASSPGFATNEKLFF
TGTGCCAGCAGCCCAGGGTTTGCAACTAATGAAAAACTGTTTTTT
>TRBV24-1|.|few|TRBJ2-2
CATKPETGELFF
TGTGCCACCAAGCCTGAGACCGGGGAGCTGTTTTTT
>TRBV2|.|.|TRBJ1-6
CASSEAVGANSPLHF
TGTGCCAGCAGTGAAGCGGTAGGAGCAAATTCACCCCTCCACTTT
>TRBV9|TRBD1|few|TRBJ1-4
CASSPSRQGANEKLFF
TGTGCCAGCAGTCCCTCCCGACAGGGGGCTAATGAAAAACTGTTTTTT
>TRBV7-3|.|once|TRBJ1-3
CASSMRDGDSGNTIYF
TGTGCCAGCAGCATGCGGGACGGCGACTCTGGAAACACCATATATTTT
>TRBV21-1|.|once|TRBJ1-2
CASSPKRPHQGQKESGYTF
TGTGCCAGCAGCCCCAAACGACCCCACCAGGGGCAAAAGGAGAGTGGCTACACCTTC